This T cell receptor beta chain is drawn from a study of synovial regulatory T cells in juvenile arthritis. Regarding the study as a whole: Synovial Tregs shared more CDR3 sequences with iaTregs than other blood Tregs. Across patients, iaTreg TCR repertoires were mostly private, partly shared with synovial Teff and blood CPL. Blood Treg cells that were inflammation-associated showed lower TCR diversity than other blood Treg cells.

These iaTreg cells were HLA-DR+ Tregs. Median disease duration was about 7 years, range 0.2-19.1. Profiling relied on immunoSEQ multiplex PCR, and the TCRdb table lists in-frame clones only, not all of them. The listing contains around 9,000 clones. The germline gives CDR1 LNHDA, CDR2 SQIVND (reference sequence). The CDR3 runs 15 residues. This entry has no DNA. This clone registers medium-sized by frequency. Its antigen is still unknown. This receptor was taken from a donor aged 2-35 years with juvenile idiopathic arthritis. The source material was Treg cells from blood. This sample's subset: HLA-DR+ inflammation-associated blood Treg cells. The chain recombines TRBV19 with TRBJ1-5; TCRdb names TRBD1, which stays unverified in the absence of DNA. The CDR3 region is CASRRMALTDQPQHF. The full variable domain, its missing parts supplied by reference TRBV19 and TRBJ1-5, is DGGITQSPKYLFRKEGQNVTLSCEQNLNHDAMYWYRQDPGQGLRLIYYSQIVNDFQKGDIAEGYSVSREKKESFPLTVTSAQKNPTAFYLCASRRMALTDQPQHFGDGTRLSIL.